This TCR beta chain was sequenced in a study of beta chain features in type 1 diabetes. This clone was seen a handful of times. Isolated RNA was reverse transcribed in full, so expressed TCRB transcripts were sequenced. This table comes from immunoSEQ multiplex PCR, and its TCRdb copy is limited to in-frame clones, with some not included. The table has more than 150,000 clones, approximately 9% seen once. The CDR3 contains 14 residues. In germline, CDR1 is MNHNS, CDR2 SASEGT. Unmatched junction bases numbered 2, after V lost 5 bases and J lost 0 bases. The V and J genes are TRBV6-1 and TRBJ2-3; 7 bases are shared with TRBD2. The sample was central memory CD4+ T cells from blood. The clonotype comes from a woman under 30 in good health. The CDR3 DNA is TGTGCCAGCAGTACTAGCGCTAGCACAGATACGCAGTATTTT. It is translated as CASSTSASTDTQYF.